The subject of this entry is one T cell receptor (beta chain). This sample is part of a study of blood T cell repertoires in COVID-19. The repertoire was sequenced with immunoSEQ multiplex PCR; TCRdb's copy has only in-frame clones and lacks some. In the table there are 130,000 or so clones, about 86% of which are singletons. V shed 3 bases and J shed 1 base, with 11 bases lying between them. CDR1 is ENHRY and CDR2 is SYGVKD in the germline V gene. The CDR3 covers 15 residues. The receptor was isolated from a man aged 35 to 55 with acute COVID-19. J is TRBJ2-3 and V is TRBV10-3; the D gene is possibly TRBD1 (5 bases). Material for sequencing was PBMCs or T cells enriched from blood (not recorded which). CDR3 residues: CAISDQVQGTDTQYF. The DNA of the CDR3 is TGTGCCATCAGTGACCAGGTACAGGGCACAGATACGCAGTATTTT.